One and the same sample provided the 11 T cell receptor beta chains below, sequenced in a study of control samples from healthy donors and cancer patients. The assay was immunoSEQ multiplex PCR, and TCRdb's table has in-frame clones only and misses some. The top ten clones hold over 12% of a sample with 60,000 to 95,000 clones, approximately 80% of them seen once. Input material: blood. The source of these receptors is a man between 50 and 59 years old in good health.

The V gene is TRBV19, the J gene TRBJ2-1; unclear D gene. This CDR3 has 16 amino acids. CDR1 and CDR2 (germline): LNHDA, SQIVND (reference sequence). V dropped 2 bases and J dropped 2 bases, with 13 bases sitting between them. As DNA, the CDR3 is TGTGCCAGTAGTATAATTAGGGCTACGGCCTACAATGAGCAGTTCTTC. Amino acid sequence: CASSIIRATAYNEQFF. Complete variable domain (other parts from reference TRBV19 and TRBJ2-1): DGGITQSPKYLFRKEGQNVTLSCEQNLNHDAMYWYRQDPGQGLRLIYYSQIVNDFQKGDIAEGYSVSREKKESFPLTVTSAQKNPTAFYLCASSIIRATAYNEQFFGPGTRLTVL.

This CDR3 reads CAVGGYNSPLHF. The CDR3, as DNA: TGTGCGGTTGGGGGATATAATTCACCCCTCCACTTT. The chain joins TRBV28 to TRBJ1-6; perhaps TRBD1 as D (5 bases). CDR1 is MDHEN, CDR2 SYDVKM, per germline. CDR3 length equals 12 residues.

The CDR3 loop is CASSALDRASNTEAFF. As DNA, the CDR3 is TGCGCCAGCAGCGCCTTAGACAGGGCCTCGAACACTGAAGCTTTCTTT. This rearrangement joins TRBV5-1 to TRBJ1-1, with TRBD1 identical over 7 bases. The germline V gene encodes CDR1 SGHRS and CDR2 YFSETQ. Trimming at V came to 4 bases and at J to 1 base, leaving 10 bases not matched to a gene. The CDR3 is made up of 16 amino acids.

The chain uses TRBV9 and TRBJ1-5, with D hard to call. The CDR3 length is 14 residues. The germline V gene encodes CDR1 SGDLS and CDR2 YYNGEE. The germline V and J ends were trimmed by 0 bases and 2 bases, with 6 bases remaining between them. The CDR3 nucleotides are TGTGCCAGCAGCGTAGCTTGGCGCAATCAGCCCCAGCATTTT. It codes for CASSVAWRNQPQHF.

This clone has ten or more counts. This chain connects TRBV20-1 to TRBJ1-2; possible D gene TRBD1, 5 bases. Germline CDR1 is DFQATT and CDR2 is SNEGSKA (reference sequence). The V end lost 3 bases, the J end lost 1 base, and 9 bases lay between the germline ends. The CDR3 loop spans 13 amino acids. CDR3 sequence (DNA): TGCAGTGCTAGTGGGGGGAGTAACTATGGCTACACCTTC. It codes for CSASGGSNYGYTF.

This chain uses TRBV30 with TRBJ1-2; 11 bases are shared with TRBD1. Trimming cost V 1 base and J 4 bases; bases outside gene matches: 5. The CDR3 sequence is 15 residues long. The germline V gene has CDR1 GTSNPN and CDR2 SVGIG (reference sequence). The chain's CDR3 is CAWSEGTGGVYGYTF. The CDR3 nucleotides read TGTGCCTGGAGTGAAGGGACAGGGGGTGTCTATGGCTACACCTTC.

V gene TRBV5-8 combines with J gene TRBJ2-5, with 15 bases aligning to TRBD2. This CDR3 spans 16 amino acids. The V and J ends lost 4 bases and 3 bases, in that order; junction bases with no gene match: 4. Germline loops: CDR1 SGHTS, CDR2 YDEGEE. CDR3 protein: CASSPGLAGGKETQYF. DNA for the CDR3: TGTGCCAGCAGCCCGGGACTAGCGGGAGGAAAAGAGACCCAGTACTTC. The whole variable domain, filled in from reference TRBV5-8 and TRBJ2-5, reads EAGVTQSPTHLIKTRGQQATLRCSPISGHTSVYWYQQALGLGLQFLLWYDEGEERNRGNFPPRFSGRQFPNYSSELNVNALELEDSALYLCASSPGLAGGKETQYFGPGTRLLVL.

V usage is TRBV18 and J usage is TRBJ2-5; tentatively, D is TRBD2 (5 bases). The CDR3 spans 15 residues. CDR1 and CDR2 from the germline V gene are KGHSH and LQKENI. Trimming cost V 1 base and J 0 bases, with 9 bases left between them. CDR3 nucleotide sequence: TGTGCCAGCTCACCACGTCCCGGGGACCAAGAGACCCAGTACTTC. Protein: CASSPRPGDQETQYF.

This clone has just a few counts. The chain recombines TRBV4-3 with TRBJ2-7, with 7 bases that match TRBD2. This CDR3 spans 16 amino acids. V lost 0 bases to trimming and J lost 4 bases; unmatched junction nucleotides: 9. Germline V CDR1 and CDR2: LGHNA, YSLEER. CDR3 bases: TGCGCCAGCAGCCAAGATTTGGCGAGCGGGAATTACGAGCAGTACTTC. Encoded protein: CASSQDLASGNYEQYF.

The V call is TRBV5-6, the J call TRBJ2-1; the match to TRBD2 covers 10 bases. Germline assignment: CDR1 SGHDT and CDR2 YYEEEE. Trimming took 2 bases from V and 7 from J; bases not matched to a gene: 6. The CDR3 runs 15 residues. CDR3 bases: TGTGCCAGCAGCTTTGGGACTAGCGTGGTGAATGAGCAGTTCTTC. Its translation: CASSFGTSVVNEQFF. The full variable domain, completed using reference TRBV5-6 and TRBJ2-1, is DAGVTQSPTHLIKTRGQQVTLRCSPKSGHDTVSWYQQALGQGPQFIFQYYEEEERQRGNFPDRFSGHQFPNYSSELNVNALLLGDSALYLCASSFGTSVVNEQFFGPGTRLTVL.

This sequence joins TRBV3-1 (or the pseudogene TRBV3-2) and TRBJ1-2; a possible D gene is TRBD1 (5 bases). This CDR3 is built from 15 residues. Germline CDR1 reads LGHDT; CDR2 reads YNNKEL (reference sequence). Trimming cost V 1 base and J 4 bases, with 13 bases left between them. The CDR3 DNA reads as TGTGCCAGCAGCCAAGTAAAGGGGAAGGGCTATGGCTACACCTTC. Protein: CASSQVKGKGYGYTF.